Relative to its sample, the clone carrying this T cell receptor beta chain is medium-sized. With 0 bases clipped from V and 2 bases from J, the junction kept 1 base outside the gene matches. The germline V gene has CDR1 MNHNY and CDR2 SVGAGI (reference sequence). The CDR3 is 14 residues long. The data are from a study of OX40 agonist ivuxolimab in advanced cancers. The overall study: People who had prior anti-PD-1, anti-PD-L1 or anti-CTLA-4 therapy could take part, and around 40% had some. Among those treated, three patients had partial responses, one with hepatocellular carcinoma and two with cutaneous melanoma.

Measured with immunoSEQ multiplex PCR; TCRdb has only the in-frame clones, and not every one. The table lists around 6,000 clones, around 80% of them singletons, with approximately 25% in the top ten. The chain has TRBV6-6 and TRBJ2-7; 7 bases line up with TRBD1. The sequence was obtained from an adult with an advanced solid tumor such as melanoma, head and neck, liver or kidney cancer. The specimen comprised CD4+ or CD8+ T cells sorted from blood, sampled in a trial of the OX40 agonist ivuxolimab. This CDR3 reads CASSYSQGAYEQYF. DNA for the CDR3: TGTGCCAGCAGTTACTCCCAGGGGGCCTACGAGCAGTACTTC.